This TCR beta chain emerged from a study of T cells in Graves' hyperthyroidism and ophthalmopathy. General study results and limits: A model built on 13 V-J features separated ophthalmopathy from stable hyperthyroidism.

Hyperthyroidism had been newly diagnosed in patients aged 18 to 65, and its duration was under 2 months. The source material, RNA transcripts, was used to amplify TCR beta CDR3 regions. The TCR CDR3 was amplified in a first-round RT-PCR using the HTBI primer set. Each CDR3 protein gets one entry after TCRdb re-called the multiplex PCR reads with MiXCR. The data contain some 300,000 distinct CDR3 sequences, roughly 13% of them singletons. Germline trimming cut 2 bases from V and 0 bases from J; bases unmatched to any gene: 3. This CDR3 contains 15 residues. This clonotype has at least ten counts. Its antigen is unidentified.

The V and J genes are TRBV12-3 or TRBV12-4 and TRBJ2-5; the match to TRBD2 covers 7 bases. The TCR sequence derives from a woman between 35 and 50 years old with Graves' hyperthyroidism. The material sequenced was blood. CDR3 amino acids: CASSLNGGYQETQYF. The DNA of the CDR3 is TGTGCCAGCAGTTTAAACGGGGGGTACCAAGAGACCCAGTACTTC.